These 15 T cell receptor beta chains were all obtained from the same sample, sequenced in a study of T cell responses to AZD1222 COVID-19 vaccine. Assay: immunoSEQ multiplex PCR; the TCRdb copy retains only in-frame clones and omits some. The sample includes 130,000 or so clones, roughly 90% of them seen just once. This material consisted of peripheral blood, taken on day 0 of AZD1222 vaccination. The receptors stem from an adult in good health.

V and J are TRBV6-1 and TRBJ1-1; possibly TRBD1 for D (5 bases). Germline loops: CDR1 MNHNS, CDR2 SASEGT. V lost 3 bases and J 5 bases, leaving 19 bases between the germline ends. This CDR3 contains 16 residues. The CDR3 spells CASSDLGDPRGTEAFF. The CDR3 coding sequence is TGTGCCAGCAGTGACTTGGGGGATCCACGGGGAACTGAAGCTTTCTTT.

The chain is built from TRBV5-1 and TRBJ1-6; 7 bases line up with TRBD1. V trimming: 6 bases; J trimming: 8 bases; junction bases outside the gene matches: 14. CDR3 length: 16 amino acids. Germline lookup yields CDR1 SGHRS and CDR2 YFSETQ. The CDR3 sequence: CASTTRPGTVDSPLHF. CDR3 bases: TGCGCCAGCACGACACGCCCCGGGACAGTGGATTCACCCCTCCACTTT.

The V gene is TRBV10-3, the J gene TRBJ1-3; 8 bases agree with TRBD1. Germline CDR1 reads ENHRY; CDR2 reads SYGVKD. Trimming cost V 6 bases and J 5 bases; bases outside gene matches: 6. The CDR3 is 14 residues long. In DNA, the CDR3 is TGTGCCATCAGGGATACAGGGGGAAGAAACACCATATATTTT. This gives the protein CAIRDTGGRNTIYF.

This chain links TRBV19 with TRBJ1-5; TRBD1 agrees at 7 bases. CDR3 length: 16 amino acids. From germline, CDR1 is LNHDA and CDR2 SQIVND (reference sequence). The junction had 6 bases not matched to a gene; V was cut back by 4 bases and J by 0 bases. In DNA form, the CDR3 reads TGTGCCAGTAGTACCCGGGACAGCTATAGCAATCAGCCCCAGCATTTT. This translates into CASSTRDSYSNQPQHF. The full variable domain, its missing parts supplied by reference TRBV19 and TRBJ1-5, is DGGITQSPKYLFRKEGQNVTLSCEQNLNHDAMYWYRQDPGQGLRLIYYSQIVNDFQKGDIAEGYSVSREKKESFPLTVTSAQKNPTAFYLCASSTRDSYSNQPQHFGDGTRLSIL.

This chain links TRBV28 with TRBJ1-5; D is perhaps TRBD1 (5 bases). V lost 3 bases and J 11 bases, leaving 11 bases between the germline ends. The CDR3 extends over 12 amino acids. CDR1 is MDHEN, CDR2 SYDVKM, per germline. The CDR3, as DNA: TGTGCCAGCAGTTTTTGGGGGGTAGCCCAGCATTTT. Translation gives CASSFWGVAQHF. The full variable domain, in which reference TRBV28 and TRBJ1-5 provide the parts outside the CDR3, is DVKVTQSSRYLVKRTGEKVFLECVQDMDHENMFWYRQDPGLGLRLIYFSYDVKMKEKGDIPEGYSVSREKKERFSLILESASTNQTSMYLCASSFWGVAQHFGDGTRLSIL.

V is TRBV13 and J is TRBJ2-7; 14 nucleotides match TRBD2. The V segment lost 5 bases and the J segment 4 bases; nucleotides outside the gene matches: 13. The CDR3 runs 18 residues. Germline assignment: CDR1 PRHDT and CDR2 FYEKMQ (reference sequence). CDR3 nucleotides: TGTGCCAGCAGCATATTGGGACTAGCGGGAGCGGGGGATTACGAGCAGTACTTC. Translating gives CASSILGLAGAGDYEQYF.

The rearrangement joins TRBV5-3 to TRBJ1-5; no definite D call. TRBV5-3 is an open reading frame, and its role is uncertain. The V end lost 5 bases, the J end lost 6 bases, and 9 bases lay between the germline ends. The CDR3 covers 12 residues. As DNA, the CDR3 is TGTGCCAGAAGACGTCAGGTTCAGCCCCAGCATTTT. This sequence encodes CARRRQVQPQHF.

The CDR3 reads CASSESGTPNEKLFF. CDR3 coding DNA: TGTGCCAGCAGTGAGTCCGGGACACCGAATGAAAAACTGTTTTTT. The V gene is TRBV2, the J gene TRBJ1-4, with a tentative D call TRBD1 (6 bases). This CDR3 contains 15 residues. The V gene's germline CDR1 is SNHLY and CDR2 FYNNEI. Trimming removed 3 bases at V and 5 bases at J, with 13 bases between.

The genes are TRBV9 and TRBJ2-3; D might be TRBD1 (5 bases). Germline V CDR1 and CDR2: SGDLS, YYNGEE. Trimming took off 4 bases at V and 5 bases at J, with 14 bases between the two ends. The CDR3 is 14 amino acids. The CDR3 protein is CASSPRAIGDTQYF. Written as DNA, the CDR3 is TGTGCCAGCAGCCCCAGGGCAATAGGAGATACGCAGTATTTT.

The chain links TRBV4-2 to TRBJ1-5, with D hard to call. V shed 3 bases and J shed 5 bases, with 14 bases lying between them. Germline V gives CDR1 LGHNA, CDR2 YNFKEQ. This CDR3 contains 15 residues. The CDR3, as DNA: TGTGCCAGCAGCCAGTTATGGCGCGGAGATCAGCCCCAGCATTTT. Translating it yields CASSQLWRGDQPQHF.

V gene TRBV5-8 combines with J gene TRBJ1-2; no definite D call. Deletions cut 5 bases from V and 8 bases from J, with 16 bases between. Germline assignment: CDR1 SGHTS and CDR2 YDEGEE. CDR3 length: 13 amino acids. CDR3 sequence (DNA): TGTGCCAGCAGGAAAGGGATTGGGGTCGGCTACACCTTC. Translating it yields CASRKGIGVGYTF.

V is TRBV2 and J is TRBJ1-6; D unresolved. V gave up 4 bases and J gave up 8 bases, with 9 bases separating them. Germline V gene sequence: CDR1 SNHLY, CDR2 FYNNEI. CDR3 size: 13 residues. The CDR3 here is CASSAGFHSPLHF. The DNA of the CDR3 is TGTGCCAGCAGTGCCGGGTTTCATTCACCCCTCCACTTT.

The chain employs TRBV19 and TRBJ2-7; 7 bases fit TRBD1. This CDR3 has 15 amino acids. Germline V gives CDR1 LNHDA, CDR2 SQIVND (reference sequence). The ends lost 5 bases at V and 0 bases at J; junction bases unmatched: 7. As DNA, the CDR3 is TGTGCCAGTAGTCCAGACAGGGTCAGCTCCTACGAGCAGTACTTC. Translation gives CASSPDRVSSYEQYF.

The genes are TRBV27 and TRBJ2-7; 12 nucleotides match TRBD2. Trimming cost V 6 bases and J 5 bases; bases outside gene matches: 17. The CDR3 sequence is 18 residues long. The germline CDR1 and CDR2 sequences are MNHEY and SMNVEV (reference sequence). CDR3 bases: TGTGCCAGCAGCCGAAGACTAGCGGGAGACCTTGTCGAGCACGAGCAGTACTTC. This translates into CASSRRLAGDLVEHEQYF.

The chain joins TRBV6-5 to TRBJ1-2; possibly TRBD1 for D (5 bases). Trimming pared 2 bases from V and 6 bases from J, leaving 10 bases between. CDR3 length equals 13 residues. Germline V gene sequence: CDR1 MNHEY, CDR2 SVGAGI. CDR3 nucleotide sequence: TGTGCCAGCAGTTACCAGGGCACGGATGGCTACACCTTC. It translates to CASSYQGTDGYTF.